The clone carrying this T cell receptor (beta chain) was observed at least ten times. Its antigen remains unidentified. Read data end 3 residues before the CDR3 end; the end is taken from the germline J gene. Blood samples were heparinized, 5 to 8 ml per donor. The germline gives CDR1 MDHEN, CDR2 SYDVKM. CDR3 length equals 13 residues. V was cut by 4 bases and J by 2 bases, with 7 bases left in between. These data belong to a study of T cell clonality in common variable immunodeficiency. Notes on the study in general: Fewer deletions and N-nucleotide insertions were reportedly seen in common variable immunodeficiency TCR beta sequences.

Sequencing input was equivalent genomic DNA from CVID and controls. This table comes from immunoSEQ multiplex PCR, and its TCRdb copy is limited to in-frame clones, with some not included. This repertoire holds tens of thousands of clones, and none appear only once. This clonotype was sampled from a person between 18 and 69 years old in good health. This chain connects TRBV28 to TRBJ2-3; D is undetermined. The sequenced sample consisted of peripheral blood mononuclear cells. The sequenced CDR3 bases are TGTGCCAGCAGTTCAGGTTTCACAGATACG. It translates to CASSSGFTDT. The whole CDR3 protein reads CASSSGFTDTQYF.